The entry below gives a single T cell receptor (beta chain) sequence along with its context. No antigen is known for it. Both about-4-week and about-12-week second-dose recipients were combined. This table comes from immunoSEQ multiplex PCR, and its TCRdb copy is limited to in-frame clones, with some not included. The sample yields about 130,000 clones, nearly 90% seen once. The data belong to a study of T cell responses to AZD1222 COVID-19 vaccine. Study conclusions and caveats: White British people made up most donors, females outnumbered males, and clonal diversity was possibly underestimated. Reports indicate that nearly half of spike-specific TCRs are directed at unmutated variant regions.

V was clipped by 4 bases and J by 2 bases; unmatched bases: 2. The V gene's germline CDR1 is LNHNV and CDR2 YYDKDF (reference sequence). The CDR3 has 15 amino acids. The rearrangement joins TRBV15 to TRBJ2-2; 9 positions agree with TRBD2. The receptor's source is an adult who received the AZD1222 COVID-19 vaccine. Here the sequenced sample was peripheral blood, taken 28 days after the second AZD1222 dose. The CDR3, as DNA: TGTGCCACCAGCAAGGGACTAGCTAACACCGGGGAGCTGTTTTTT. Residues: CATSKGLANTGELFF.